This passage covers 27 T cell receptor beta chains from one sample sequenced in a study of T-cell memory formation after mild COVID-19. TCRdb used MiXCR to reprocess the 5' RACE reads, holding one entry per CDR3 protein. The table records fewer than 90,000 distinct CDR3 sequences, about 13% of them present only once. Sequencing used PBMCs or a T cell subset sorted from them (not recorded which). The receptors were gathered from a man aged 18-30 years who had mild COVID-19 (a few samples of this study predate the infection). Cell type and time point are not known.

This clonotype was seen only a few times. This rearrangement joins TRBV4-1 to TRBJ2-2; D not resolved. V was cut by 4 bases and J by 7 bases, with 7 bases left in between. The CDR3 is 12 amino acids. Germline CDR1 and CDR2: MGHRA and YSYEKL. This CDR3 is CASSLRGGELFF. CDR3 nucleotide sequence: TGCGCCAGCAGCCTTAGAGGCGGGGAGCTGTTTTTT.

V gene TRBV2 combines with J gene TRBJ2-1; D is uncertain. CDR3 size: 13 residues. Germline lookup yields CDR1 SNHLY and CDR2 FYNNEI. V was shortened by 2 bases and J by 2 bases, with 4 bases between the two germline ends. In nucleotides, the CDR3 is TGTGCCAGCAGTGAACGTACCTACAATGAGCAGTTCTTC. Translated, it gives CASSERTYNEQFF.

This clonotype was seen a handful of times. The genes are TRBV11-2 and TRBJ2-3, with 7 bases fitting TRBD1. V lost 5 bases, J lost 4 bases, and 9 bases stayed unmatched. The CDR3 is 15 amino acids. In germline, CDR1 is SGHAT, CDR2 FQNNGV. The CDR3 loop is CASSPGTATADTQYF. In nucleotides, the CDR3 is TGTGCCAGCAGCCCGGGGACAGCCACTGCAGATACGCAGTATTTT.

This clonotype was seen a few times. The chain combines TRBV12-3 or TRBV12-4 with TRBJ2-3, with 9 positions matching TRBD2. Trimming cost V 7 bases and J 3 bases; bases outside gene matches: 14. This CDR3 is 17 amino acids long. The CDR3 loop reads CASIQSGGGALTDTQYF. The DNA of the CDR3 is TGTGCCAGCATCCAATCGGGCGGGGGGGCCCTGACAGATACGCAGTATTTT.

The V call is TRBV7-2, the J call TRBJ1-5, with 9 bases identical to TRBD1. Germline V lookup: CDR1 SGHTA, CDR2 FQGNSA. The CDR3 consists of 14 residues. Trimming removed 4 bases from V and 7 bases from J; junction bases left unmatched: 5. The CDR3 spells CASSWGQGDQPQHF. CDR3 DNA sequence: TGTGCCAGCAGCTGGGGACAGGGAGACCAGCCCCAGCATTTT.

The CDR3 sequence is CASTLDRKETQYF. In DNA form, the CDR3 reads TGTGCCAGCACCCTGGACAGAAAAGAGACCCAGTACTTC. This chain connects TRBV12-3 or TRBV12-4 to TRBJ2-5, with D possibly TRBD1 on 6 matching bases. The V end was cut by 7 bases, the J end by 3 bases, with 12 bases between. This CDR3 spans 13 amino acids.

The chain combines TRBV7-8 with TRBJ1-4; tentative D call: TRBD1 (6 bases). Trimming left V 5 bases short and J 14 bases short, with 24 bases between. Germline V gene lookup returns CDR1 SGHVS and CDR2 FQNEAQ. This CDR3 spans 15 amino acids. CDR3 loop: CASSPGGGTIPKLFF. DNA for the CDR3: TGTGCCAGCAGCCCTGGAGGGGGGACAATTCCTAAGCTGTTTTTT.

This clonotype appeared a few times. The V and J genes are TRBV4-3 and TRBJ1-6; 10 bases are a match to TRBD1. This CDR3 has 16 residues. Germline CDR1 LGHNA, CDR2 YSLEER. Germline trimming cut 0 bases from V and 9 bases from J; bases unmatched to any gene: 5. CDR3 nucleotides: TGCGCCAGCAGCCAAGACGAAGACAGGGGGCCTTCACCCCTCCACTTT. It yields the protein CASSQDEDRGPSPLHF.

There are many counts of this clonotype. The chain joins TRBV6-5 to TRBJ2-1; D not certain. Per the germline V gene, CDR1 is MNHEY and CDR2 is SVGAGI. The CDR3 totals 13 residues. With 2 bases removed from V and 4 bases from J, the gap between germline ends came to 6 bases. The CDR3 DNA reads as TGTGCCAGCAGTTACGCGGCTTACAATGAGCAGTTCTTC. This codes for CASSYAAYNEQFF.

The chain recombines TRBV4-1 with TRBJ1-1; no clear D. CDR3 length: 14 residues. Trimming took off 3 bases at V and 5 bases at J, with 13 bases between the two ends. Germline-derived CDR1 and CDR2 are MGHRA and YSYEKL. The CDR3 DNA reads TGCGCCAGCAGCCAGCCCTCCGACGGAACTGAAGCTTTCTTT. Protein: CASSQPSDGTEAFF.

The chain couples TRBV7-2 to TRBJ2-7; no firm D call. CDR1 is SGHTA and CDR2 is FQGNSA in the germline V gene. V lost 6 bases to trimming and J lost 4 bases, with 10 bases between them. The CDR3 length is 12 residues. CDR3 sequence (DNA): TGTGCCAGCAGACCGCCAGGATACGAGCAGTACTTC. Its translation: CASRPPGYEQYF.

The chain couples TRBV15 to TRBJ2-5, with unresolved D. Trimming took off 0 bases at V and 5 bases at J, with 16 bases between the two ends. CDR1 and CDR2 (germline): LNHNV, YYDKDF (reference sequence). CDR3 size: 16 residues. CDR3 residues: CATSRDPRASAETQYF. DNA for the CDR3: TGTGCCACCAGCAGAGATCCCCGTGCCTCGGCGGAGACCCAGTACTTC.

The chain carries TRBV6-5 and TRBJ2-7; TRBD1 might be the D (6 bases). The CDR3 totals 16 residues. Germline V gives CDR1 MNHEY, CDR2 SVGAGI. The V end was cut by 0 bases, the J end by 3 bases, with 15 bases between. The CDR3 reads CASSYSIAGAIYEQYF. The CDR3 DNA follows: TGTGCCAGCAGTTACTCGATTGCAGGGGCGATCTACGAGCAGTACTTC.

This clonotype was seen ten or more times. J is TRBJ2-1 and V is TRBV12-3 or TRBV12-4; 13 bases align to TRBD2. CDR3 length equals 16 residues. V dropped 5 bases and J dropped 0; count of bases not matched to a gene: 1. The CDR3 nucleotides read TGTGCCAGCAGTGGGACTAGCGGGACCTCCTACAATGAGCAGTTCTTC. Protein: CASSGTSGTSYNEQFF.

Only a few counts were recorded for this clonotype. This chain connects TRBV7-9 to TRBJ2-2; TRBD1 matches at 9 bases. Germline V gives CDR1 SEHNR, CDR2 FQNEAQ (reference sequence). V was clipped by 5 bases and J by 2 bases; unmatched bases: 12. The CDR3 loop spans 18 amino acids. The DNA for the CDR3 is TGTGCCAGCAGCCGGACTAAACTACAGGGGGCCAACACCGGGGAGCTGTTTTTT. This sequence encodes CASSRTKLQGANTGELFF.

V is TRBV11-2 and J is TRBJ2-7; D gene uncertain. The CDR3 has 14 amino acids. Trimming stripped 3 bases from V and 0 bases from J, with 9 bases between. Germline V lookup: CDR1 SGHAT, CDR2 FQNNGV. CDR3 coding DNA: TGTGCCAGCAGCTTTTTAGACGGCTCCTACGAGCAGTACTTC. Amino acids: CASSFLDGSYEQYF.

The sample holds a few counts of this clonotype. The V and J genes are TRBV12-3 or TRBV12-4 and TRBJ2-1; D may be TRBD1 or TRBD2 (5 bases each). V was trimmed by 3 bases and J by 6 bases, leaving 12 bases between them. This CDR3 is 14 amino acids long. CDR3 protein: CASSFSGALNEQFF. CDR3 DNA: TGTGCCAGCAGTTTCTCCGGGGCGCTCAATGAGCAGTTCTTC.

CDR3 loop: CASSPRQGYDTEAFF. CDR3 bases: TGTGCCAGCAGCCCTCGACAGGGGTATGACACTGAAGCTTTCTTT. The chain combines TRBV9 with TRBJ1-1, with 8 nucleotides matching TRBD1. CDR1 is SGDLS and CDR2 is YYNGEE in the germline V gene. The CDR3 has 15 amino acids. The junction had 8 bases not matched to a gene; V was cut back by 4 bases and J by 3 bases.

In its sample, this clonotype was seen a few times. The J gene is TRBJ1-1, the V gene TRBV10-3; D perhaps matches TRBD1 (5 bases). The CDR3 contains 15 residues. Trimming cost V 3 bases and J 0 bases, with 11 bases left between them. Germline CDR1 ENHRY, CDR2 SYGVKD. CDR3 DNA sequence: TGTGCCATCAGTGAAACCGGGACTGTGAACACTGAAGCTTTCTTT. Translation gives CAISETGTVNTEAFF.

The chain employs TRBV7-2 and TRBJ2-5, with D maybe TRBD1 (5 bases). CDR3 length equals 13 residues. The V and J ends lost 6 bases and 5 bases respectively, with 13 bases between them. In germline, CDR1 is SGHTA, CDR2 FQGNSA. The CDR3 loop is CASRQGGSETQYF. CDR3 DNA: TGTGCCAGCAGGCAGGGTGGGTCGGAGACCCAGTACTTC. Complete variable domain (other parts from reference TRBV7-2 and TRBJ2-5): GAGVSQSPSNKVTEKGKDVELRCDPISGHTALYWYRQSLGQGLEFLIYFQGNSAPDKSGLPSDRFSAERTGGSVSTLTIQRTQQEDSAVYLCASRQGGSETQYFGPGTRLLVL.

This clonotype was detected ten times or more. The V and J genes are TRBV7-9 and TRBJ2-5; 8 bases match TRBD1. The CDR3 runs 16 residues. The trim removed 5 bases at V and 10 bases at J, leaving 18 bases unmatched. From germline, CDR1 is SEHNR and CDR2 FQNEAQ (reference sequence). The DNA of the CDR3 is TGTGCCAGCAGCCCGAGGGACAGGAGAACCATTGAGGACCAGTACTTC. This sequence encodes CASSPRDRRTIEDQYF.

This clonotype was counted once. V gene TRBV12-3 or TRBV12-4 combines with J gene TRBJ2-1, with no clear D. Trimming shortened V by 6 bases and J by 5 bases, and 17 bases separated the two germline ends. CDR3 length: 15 residues. CDR3 bases: TGTGCCAGCAGCCAACACCAGTTTAGAGACAATGAGCAGTTCTTC. Its protein product is CASSQHQFRDNEQFF.

The chain is built from TRBV7-9 and TRBJ1-2; maybe TRBD1 (6 bases). CDR3 length: 15 amino acids. The V gene's germline CDR1 is SEHNR and CDR2 FQNEAQ (reference sequence). V gave up 4 bases and J gave up 1 base, with 13 bases separating them. In nucleotides, the CDR3 is TGTGCCAGCAGCTCTACAGGGAACCATAACTATGGCTACACCTTC. As protein: CASSSTGNHNYGYTF.

This clonotype occurred a few times. The chain employs TRBV7-9 and TRBJ2-3, with D perhaps matching TRBD1 (5 bases). V lost 1 base, J lost 0 bases, and 11 bases lay in between. Germline CDR1 and CDR2: SEHNR and FQNEAQ (reference sequence). CDR3 length equals 16 residues. The CDR3 protein is CASSLGGHLSTDTQYF. The CDR3 coding sequence is TGTGCCAGCAGCTTAGGCGGACACCTTAGCACAGATACGCAGTATTTT.

This clonotype turned up a few times. The chain employs TRBV5-1 and TRBJ2-7, with no clear D. Germline V gene sequence: CDR1 SGHRS, CDR2 YFSETQ. With 0 bases removed from V and 5 bases from J, the gap between germline ends came to 9 bases. The CDR3 extends over 13 amino acids. Here the CDR3 reads CASSLGGRDEQYF. CDR3 sequence (DNA): TGCGCCAGCAGCTTGGGGGGTCGCGACGAGCAGTACTTC. The entire variable domain, with the rest obtained from reference TRBV5-1 and TRBJ2-7, is as follows: KAGVTQTPRYLIKTRGQQVTLSCSPISGHRSVSWYQQTPGQGLQFLFEYFSETQRNKGNFPGRFSGRQFSNSRSEMNVSTLELGDSALYLCASSLGGRDEQYFGPGTRLTVT.

This clonotype was detected only a few times. The CDR3 protein is CATSRGDRANSPLHF. The CDR3 DNA follows: TGTGCCACCAGCAGGGGGGACAGGGCGAATTCACCCCTCCACTTT. The chain employs TRBV15 and TRBJ1-6, with 9 bases fitting TRBD1. The trim removed 3 bases at V and 7 bases at J, leaving 4 bases unmatched. Germline loops: CDR1 LNHNV, CDR2 YYDKDF (reference sequence). The CDR3 covers 15 residues.

This clonotype was counted only a few times. The rearrangement links TRBV25-1 to TRBJ2-2; 12 bases align to TRBD2. V was clipped by 4 bases and J by 4 bases; unmatched bases: 4. This CDR3 is 16 amino acids long. The germline V gene has CDR1 MGHDK and CDR2 SYGVNS. The CDR3 DNA sequence: TGTGCCAGCAGTGCCCGGACTAGCGGGGCCACCGGGGAGCTGTTTTTT. It encodes CASSARTSGATGELFF.